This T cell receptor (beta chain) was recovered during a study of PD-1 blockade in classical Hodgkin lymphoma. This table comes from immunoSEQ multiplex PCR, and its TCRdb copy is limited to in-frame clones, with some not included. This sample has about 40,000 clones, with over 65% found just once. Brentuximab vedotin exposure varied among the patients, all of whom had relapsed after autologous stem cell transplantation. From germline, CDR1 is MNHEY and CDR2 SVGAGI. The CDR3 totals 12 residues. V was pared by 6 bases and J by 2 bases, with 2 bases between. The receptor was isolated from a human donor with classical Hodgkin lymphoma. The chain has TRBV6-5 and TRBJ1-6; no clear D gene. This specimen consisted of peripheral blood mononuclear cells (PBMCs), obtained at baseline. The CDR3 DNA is TGTGCCAGCAGGCCCTATAATTCACCCCTCCACTTT. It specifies CASRPYNSPLHF.